Listed here is a single T cell receptor beta chain. Its antigen is as yet unknown. V was pared by 7 bases and J by 6 bases, with 19 bases between. Germline V CDR1 and CDR2: MNHNS, SASEGT. The CDR3 spans 15 residues. The source of the sample is a study of tumor-infiltrating lymphocytes in primary liver carcinoma. Study overall: The study included patients who were men and women aged 30 to 69 years. Stage T1-T3 N0M0 tumors spanned about 4.2 to 11 cm. Study-level points and caveats: Relative to blood, tumors carried a significantly larger fraction of the repertoire in their top 250 clones (p = 0.039).

Researchers generated TCR beta cDNA from approximately 450 ng of total RNA, relying on a constant-region primer. Three rounds of nested multiplex PCR with slightly modified ARM-PCR produced TCR beta libraries. Each of the first two PCR rounds ran roughly 9 cycles with TRBV1-TRBV30 forward and C-beta reverse primers. From the multiplex PCR reads, TCRdb called clonotypes with MiXCR, one entry per CDR3 protein. This table has more than 70,000 distinct CDR3 sequences, roughly 69% appearing once. Investigators took RNA and DNA out together from 20-30 mg of unsorted bulk tissue. V gene TRBV6-1 combines with J gene TRBJ2-1, with D maybe TRBD2 (6 bases). Sequenced sample: tumor-adjacent normal liver tissue. This clonotype was obtained from a man in his forties with primary liver carcinoma and hepatitis B virus infection. The CDR3 DNA is TGTGCCAGCACTTCTACACGGGACTCTTGCAATGAGCAGTTCTTC. Translated: CASTSTRDSCNEQFF.